One sample yielded the 16 T cell receptor beta chains listed below, sequenced in a study of a mutant IDH1 vaccine in newly diagnosed glioma. Using immunoSEQ multiplex PCR, the repertoire was profiled, and TCRdb retains in-frame clones only, with some absent. The sample has approximately 92,000 clones; about four fifths are singletons. Noted time point: baseline, week 1 (first vaccination visit). Indicated treatment: pre-vaccination baseline after standard-of-care therapy. The specimen comprised PBMCs, sampled from a glioma patient treated with radiotherapy, temozolomide or both. Receptors originate from a woman between 50 and 59 years old with glioma.

This chain connects TRBV27 to TRBJ2-1; 8 bases agree with TRBD1. The V gene end was trimmed by 4 bases and the J gene end by 12 bases; junction bases not matched to a gene: 5. CDR1 and CDR2 (germline): MNHEY, SMNVEV (reference sequence). This CDR3 is 12 amino acids long. CDR3 region: CASSYGGQGQFF. CDR3 DNA sequence: TGTGCCAGCAGTTACGGAGGACAGGGGCAGTTCTTC.

The rearrangement uses TRBV15 and TRBJ1-3; possibly TRBD1 for D (6 bases). The CDR3 covers 16 residues. Germline V gene sequence: CDR1 LNHNV, CDR2 YYDKDF (reference sequence). V was cut by 0 bases and J by 5 bases, with 14 bases left in between. The CDR3 DNA sequence: TGTGCCACCAGCAGAGACCTTACAGGGAATCGAAACACCATATATTTT. This sequence encodes CATSRDLTGNRNTIYF.

This clone was counted only a few times. The J gene is TRBJ1-1, the V gene TRBV6-1; D is uncertain. The CDR3 has 13 residues. The V end lost 5 bases, the J end lost 0 bases, and 7 bases lay between the germline ends. CDR1 and CDR2 (germline): MNHNS, SASEGT. The CDR3 region is CASSNELNTEAFF. CDR3 DNA sequence: TGTGCCAGCAGTAACGAATTGAACACTGAAGCTTTCTTT.

The chain combines TRBV29-1 with TRBJ2-2, with TRBD1 as a possible D gene (8 bases). Germline CDR1 SQVTM, CDR2 ANQGSEA. The V end was cut by 7 bases, the J end by 7 bases, with 16 bases between. The CDR3 consists of 13 residues. In DNA, the CDR3 is TGCAGCGCCCTACAGGGGGGGAACGGGGAGCTGTTTTTT. Translated: CSALQGGNGELFF.

The chain carries TRBV19 and TRBJ2-2, with TRBD1 matching 11 bases. This CDR3 has 17 amino acids. The germline V gene has CDR1 LNHDA and CDR2 SQIVND (reference sequence). Trimming at V came to 5 bases and at J to 4 bases, leaving 9 bases not matched to a gene. This CDR3 reads CASSEDPGQGGTGELFF. DNA for the CDR3: TGTGCCAGTAGTGAAGATCCGGGACAGGGGGGCACCGGGGAGCTGTTTTTT.

The CDR3 spells CASSQEIIDTQYF. The CDR3 nucleotides read TGCGCCAGCAGCCAAGAGATAATTGATACGCAGTATTTT. The chain recombines TRBV4-1 with TRBJ2-3; D is ambiguous. In germline, CDR1 is MGHRA, CDR2 YSYEKL. V was cut by 0 bases and J by 6 bases, with 7 bases left in between. The CDR3 is 13 residues long.

This clone has just a few counts. This chain uses TRBV30 with TRBJ1-5, with a possible D match to TRBD1 (5 bases). The germline V gene encodes CDR1 GTSNPN and CDR2 SVGIG (reference sequence). The CDR3 runs 14 residues. The V and J ends lost 2 bases and 3 bases respectively, with 11 bases between them. The chain's CDR3 is CAWSRDSNNQPQHF. CDR3 nucleotide sequence: TGTGCCTGGAGTAGAGACAGTAACAATCAGCCCCAGCATTTT.

This clone showed up just a few times. The chain joins TRBV6-6 to TRBJ1-2; 7 nucleotides line up with TRBD1. Germline CDR1 reads MNHNY; CDR2 reads SVGAGI (reference sequence). The CDR3 spans 13 residues. J was trimmed by 7 bases and V by 4 bases; bases with no gene match: 6. The CDR3 is CASSSGQAGGYTF. The CDR3 bases are TGTGCCAGCAGTTCAGGACAGGCTGGTGGCTACACCTTC.

This clone was seen a single time. V is TRBV5-1 and J is TRBJ2-3, with 14 bases aligning to TRBD2. CDR1 and CDR2 (germline): SGHRS, YFSETQ. The CDR3 contains 16 residues. With V trimmed by 0 bases and J by 6 bases, 3 bases remained unmatched. CDR3 sequence reads: CASSLGLAGGLDTQYF. CDR3 sequence (DNA): TGCGCCAGCAGCTTGGGACTAGCGGGGGGGCTGGATACGCAGTATTTT.

The rearrangement uses TRBV7-4 and TRBJ2-7; a weak D match, TRBD1 (5 bases). V was clipped by 5 bases and J by 3 bases, with 11 bases between them. Germline CDR1 is SGHVT and CDR2 is SQSDAQ. The CDR3 consists of 13 residues. CDR3 protein: CASSPGLFYEQYF. For the CDR3, the DNA is TGTGCCAGCAGCCCAGGGCTCTTCTACGAGCAGTACTTC.

V is TRBV30 and J is TRBJ2-7; tentative D call: TRBD1 (5 bases). CDR3 length: 12 amino acids. Trimming took off 1 base at V and 3 bases at J, with 7 bases between the two ends. Looked up from germline, CDR1 is GTSNPN and CDR2 is SVGIG (reference sequence). Written as DNA, the CDR3 is TGTGCCTGGAGTGACCAGGGCTACGAGCAGTACTTC. Encoded protein: CAWSDQGYEQYF. Variable domain in full (rest from reference TRBV30 and TRBJ2-7): SQTIHQWPATLVQPVGSPLSLECTVEGTSNPNLYWYRQAAGRGLQLLFYSVGIGQISSEVPQNLSASRPQDRQFILSSKKLLLSDSGFYLCAWSDQGYEQYFGPGTRLTVT.

The chain's CDR3 is CASSLEGGGISEQYF. As DNA, the CDR3 is TGTGCCAGCAGCTTAGAAGGGGGCGGAATTTCCGAGCAGTACTTC. V gene TRBV7-2 combines with J gene TRBJ2-7; 7 bases match TRBD1. Germline lookup yields CDR1 SGHTA and CDR2 FQGNSA. V lost 1 base, J lost 6 bases, and 9 bases stayed unmatched. The CDR3 is made up of 15 amino acids.

This chain joins TRBV6-4 and TRBJ2-3; TRBD2 agrees at 9 bases. The length of the CDR3 is 15 residues. In germline, CDR1 is MRHNA, CDR2 SNTAGT. J lost 2 bases, V lost 4 bases, and 4 bases had no gene match. CDR3 sequence reads: CASSVGLADTDTQYF. As DNA, the CDR3 is TGTGCCAGCAGTGTGGGACTAGCCGACACAGATACGCAGTATTTT.

The rearrangement joins TRBV19 to TRBJ2-7, with 11 nucleotides matching TRBD2. J was trimmed by 2 bases and V by 9 bases; bases with no gene match: 6. CDR1 and CDR2 (germline): LNHDA, SQIVND (reference sequence). The CDR3 has 14 residues. DNA for the CDR3: TGTGCCAGCGCCGTGACTAGCGGGACCTACGAGCAGTACTTC. It is translated as CASAVTSGTYEQYF.

The chain couples TRBV6-1 to TRBJ1-1, with 7 positions matching TRBD1. CDR1 is MNHNS, CDR2 SASEGT, per germline. The CDR3 length is 14 residues. The V segment lost 3 bases and the J segment 5 bases; nucleotides outside the gene matches: 6. This CDR3 reads CASSESRGRTEAFF. CDR3 nucleotide sequence: TGTGCCAGCAGTGAGAGCAGGGGGAGGACTGAAGCTTTCTTT.

This chain's CDR3 is CAIRPGQTNTEAFF. DNA for the CDR3: TGTGCCATCAGACCGGGACAGACGAACACTGAAGCTTTCTTT. The V gene is TRBV10-3, the J gene TRBJ1-1; TRBD1 aligns across 7 bases. The CDR3 has 14 amino acids. In germline, CDR1 is ENHRY, CDR2 SYGVKD. J gave up 1 base and V 6 bases, and 5 bases lay outside the gene matches.